One TCR beta chain is described in this entry. One end of the junction is discordant with germline, which a read error may explain. Other nucleotide sequences in the sample specify the same CDR3. 13 Jbeta primers and 60 Vbeta primers were used for the PCR. Libraries were prepared by immunoSEQ multiplex PCR; TCRdb keeps only in-frame clonotypes and omits some of them. The sample has roughly 120,000 clones, 8% to 9.5% seen once. Germline loops: CDR1 MNHNS, CDR2 SASEGT. The CDR3 loop spans 12 amino acids. The data were obtained in a study of cytomegalovirus exposure and HLA in healthy donors. Sample: PBMCs. The receptor comes from a man aged 40-49 years in good health and CMV-seronegative. The chain recombines TRBV6-1 with TRBJ1-2; the D is unclear. CDR3 loop: CASSEGSYGYTF. The CDR3 DNA reads as TGTGCAAGCAGTGAAGGTAGCTATGGCTACACCTTC.